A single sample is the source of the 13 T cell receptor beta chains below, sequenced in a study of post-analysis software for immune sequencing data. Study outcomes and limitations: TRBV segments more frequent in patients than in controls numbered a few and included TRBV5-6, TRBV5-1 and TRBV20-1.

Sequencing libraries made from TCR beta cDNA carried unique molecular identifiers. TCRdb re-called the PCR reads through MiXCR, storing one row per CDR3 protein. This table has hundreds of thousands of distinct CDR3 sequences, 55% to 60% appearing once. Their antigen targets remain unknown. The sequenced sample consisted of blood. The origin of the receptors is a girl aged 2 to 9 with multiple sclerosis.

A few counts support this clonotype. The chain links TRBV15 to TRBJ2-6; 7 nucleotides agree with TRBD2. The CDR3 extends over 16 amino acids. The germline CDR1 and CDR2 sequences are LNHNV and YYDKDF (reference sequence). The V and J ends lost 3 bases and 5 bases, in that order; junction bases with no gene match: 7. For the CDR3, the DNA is TGTGCCACCAGCAGTCGGGGGGATTCATGGGCCAACGTCCTGACTTTC. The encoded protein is CATSSRGDSWANVLTF.

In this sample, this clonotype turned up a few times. The CDR3 protein is CATLDSGSSYEQYF. As DNA, the CDR3 is TGTGCCACCCTGGATAGCGGGAGCTCCTACGAGCAGTACTTC. V is TRBV6-6 and J is TRBJ2-7, with 9 bases that match TRBD2. The ends lost 10 bases at V and 0 bases at J; junction bases unmatched: 7. The CDR3 loop spans 14 amino acids. Germline-derived CDR1 and CDR2 are MNHNY and SVGAGI (reference sequence).

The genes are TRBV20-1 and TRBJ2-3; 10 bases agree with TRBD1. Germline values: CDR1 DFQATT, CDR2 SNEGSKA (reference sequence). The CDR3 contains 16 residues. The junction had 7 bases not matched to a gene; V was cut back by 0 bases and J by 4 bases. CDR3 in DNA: TGCAGTGCTAGAGAACCGGGACAGGGGACCCCAGATACGCAGTATTTT. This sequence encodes CSAREPGQGTPDTQYF.

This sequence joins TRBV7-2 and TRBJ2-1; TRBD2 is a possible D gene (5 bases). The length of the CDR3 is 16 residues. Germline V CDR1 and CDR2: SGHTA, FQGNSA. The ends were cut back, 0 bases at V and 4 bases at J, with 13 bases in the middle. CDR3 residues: CASSLAGGRTYNEQFF. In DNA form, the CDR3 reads TGTGCCAGCAGCTTAGCCGGCGGACGGACTTACAATGAGCAGTTCTTC.

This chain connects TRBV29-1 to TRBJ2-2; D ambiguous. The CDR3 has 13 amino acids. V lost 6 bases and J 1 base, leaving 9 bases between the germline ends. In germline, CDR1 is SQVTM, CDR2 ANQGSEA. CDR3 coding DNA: TGCAGCGTGAGGTGGCTGAACACCGGGGAGCTGTTTTTT. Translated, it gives CSVRWLNTGELFF.

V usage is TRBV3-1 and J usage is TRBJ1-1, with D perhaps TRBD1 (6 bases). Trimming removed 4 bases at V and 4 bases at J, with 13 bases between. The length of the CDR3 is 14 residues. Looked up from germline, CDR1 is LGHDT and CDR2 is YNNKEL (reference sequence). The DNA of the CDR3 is TGTGCCAGCAGCCCATTCAGGGGAATCACTGAAGCTTTCTTT. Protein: CASSPFRGITEAFF.

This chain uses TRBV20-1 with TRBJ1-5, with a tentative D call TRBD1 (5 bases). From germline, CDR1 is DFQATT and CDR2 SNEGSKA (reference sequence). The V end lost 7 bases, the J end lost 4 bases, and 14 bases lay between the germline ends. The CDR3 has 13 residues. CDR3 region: CSVGRAANQPQHF. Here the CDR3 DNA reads TGCAGTGTCGGCAGGGCCGCAAATCAGCCCCAGCATTTT.

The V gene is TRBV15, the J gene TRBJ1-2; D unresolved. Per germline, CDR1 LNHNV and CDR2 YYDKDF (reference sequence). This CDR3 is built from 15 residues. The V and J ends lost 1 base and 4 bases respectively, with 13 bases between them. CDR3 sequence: CATSRARTKGYGYTF. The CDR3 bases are TGTGCCACCAGCAGAGCCAGGACGAAGGGCTATGGCTACACCTTC. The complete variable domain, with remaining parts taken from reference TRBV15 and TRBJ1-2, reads DAMVIQNPRYQVTQFGKPVTLSCSQTLNHNVMYWYQQKSSQAPKLLFHYYDKDFNNEADTPDNFQSRRPNTSFCFLDIRSPGLGDTAMYLCATSRARTKGYGYTFGSGTRLTVV.

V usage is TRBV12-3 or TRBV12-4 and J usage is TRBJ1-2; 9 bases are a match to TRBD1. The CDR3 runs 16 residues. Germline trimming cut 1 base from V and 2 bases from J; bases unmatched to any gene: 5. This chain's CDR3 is CASSLDRGRGNYGYTF. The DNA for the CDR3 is TGTGCCAGCAGTTTAGACAGGGGGCGTGGGAACTATGGCTACACCTTC.

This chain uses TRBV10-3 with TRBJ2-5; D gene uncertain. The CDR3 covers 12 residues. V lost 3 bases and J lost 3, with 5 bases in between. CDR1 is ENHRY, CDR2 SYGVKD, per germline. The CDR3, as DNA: TGTGCCATCAGTGACGGAGAAGAGACCCAGTACTTC. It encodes CAISDGEETQYF.

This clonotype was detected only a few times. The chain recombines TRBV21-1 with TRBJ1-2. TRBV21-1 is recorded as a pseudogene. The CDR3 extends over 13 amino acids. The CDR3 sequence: CASRDWAGYGYTF. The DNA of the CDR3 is TGTGCCAGCAGAGATTGGGCGGGATATGGCTACACCTTC.

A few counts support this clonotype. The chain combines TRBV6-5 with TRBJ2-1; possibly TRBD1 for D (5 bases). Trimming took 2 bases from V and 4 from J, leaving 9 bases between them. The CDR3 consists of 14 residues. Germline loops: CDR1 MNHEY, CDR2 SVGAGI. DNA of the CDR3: TGTGCCAGCAGTTACGACAGTCAGTACAATGAGCAGTTCTTC. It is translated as CASSYDSQYNEQFF.

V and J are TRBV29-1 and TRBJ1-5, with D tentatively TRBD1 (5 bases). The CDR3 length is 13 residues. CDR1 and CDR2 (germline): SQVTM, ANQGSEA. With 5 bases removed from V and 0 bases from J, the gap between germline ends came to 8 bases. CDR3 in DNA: TGCAGCGTTTTGACAGTTAGCAATCAGCCCCAGCATTTT. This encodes CSVLTVSNQPQHF.